Here is one T cell receptor (beta chain) with its context. What it recognizes is unknown. Time point specified: naive CD8 control sorted from an acute-time-point sample. TCRdb's table, derived via immunoSEQ multiplex PCR, lists solely in-frame clones and lacks some. The repertoire includes about 40,000 clones, approximately 83% of them detected once, and approximately 11% sits in the top ten. This entry is derived from a study of CD8 T cells in acute hepatitis C reinfection. Whole-study findings and limits: One of thirteen outcome-independent public clonotypes used V04-02/J02-02. TRBV04 and TRBV06 were preferentially used in all groups, not explained by naive pool overrepresentation. Few CDR3s matched those for other epitopes.

The germline gives CDR1 MNHEY, CDR2 SMNVEV (reference sequence). There are 12 residues in the CDR3. V shed 7 bases and J shed 8 bases, with 14 bases lying between them. The rearrangement uses TRBV27 and TRBJ1-2; possibly TRBD1 for D (6 bases). This clonotype was sampled from a woman between 18 and 30 years old who spontaneously cleared hepatitis C infection. Sequencing was done on a sample of naive CD8+ T cells from PBMCs. CDR3 coding DNA: TGTGCCAGCAAGGGACCAGGGGACGGCTACACCTTC. Residues: CASKGPGDGYTF.